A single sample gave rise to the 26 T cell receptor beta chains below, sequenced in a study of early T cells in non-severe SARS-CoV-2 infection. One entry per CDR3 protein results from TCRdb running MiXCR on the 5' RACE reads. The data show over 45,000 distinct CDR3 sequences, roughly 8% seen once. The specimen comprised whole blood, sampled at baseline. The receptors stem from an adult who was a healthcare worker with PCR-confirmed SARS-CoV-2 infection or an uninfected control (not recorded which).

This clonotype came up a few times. The CDR3 sequence: CATSDRQGAGEQYF. The CDR3 DNA reads as TGTGCCACCTCCGACCGACAGGGGGCGGGGGAGCAGTACTTC. The chain uses TRBV27 and TRBJ2-7; 10 bases map to TRBD1. From germline, CDR1 is MNHEY and CDR2 SMNVEV (reference sequence). The CDR3 contains 14 residues. Losses at the gene ends were 10 bases for V and 7 bases for J; bases not matched to a gene: 13.

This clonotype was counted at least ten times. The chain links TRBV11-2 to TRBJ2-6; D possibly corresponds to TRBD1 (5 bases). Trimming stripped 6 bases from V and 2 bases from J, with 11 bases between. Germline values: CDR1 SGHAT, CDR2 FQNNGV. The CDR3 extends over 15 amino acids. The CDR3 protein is CASRNLGAGANVLTF. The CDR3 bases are TGTGCCAGCAGGAATCTAGGGGCTGGGGCCAACGTCCTGACTTTC.

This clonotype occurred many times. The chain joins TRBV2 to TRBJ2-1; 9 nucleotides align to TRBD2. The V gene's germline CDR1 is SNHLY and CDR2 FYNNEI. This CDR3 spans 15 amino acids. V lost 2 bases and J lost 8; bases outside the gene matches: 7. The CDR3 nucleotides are TGTGCCAGCAGTGAACGTAGCGGGAGTGACGATGAGCAGTTCTTC. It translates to CASSERSGSDDEQFF.

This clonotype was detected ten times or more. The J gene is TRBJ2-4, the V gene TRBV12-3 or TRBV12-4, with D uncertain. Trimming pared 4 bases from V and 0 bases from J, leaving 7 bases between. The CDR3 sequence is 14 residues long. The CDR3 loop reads CASSSGVAKNIQYF. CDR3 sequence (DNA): TGTGCCAGCAGTTCTGGGGTAGCCAAAAACATTCAGTACTTC.

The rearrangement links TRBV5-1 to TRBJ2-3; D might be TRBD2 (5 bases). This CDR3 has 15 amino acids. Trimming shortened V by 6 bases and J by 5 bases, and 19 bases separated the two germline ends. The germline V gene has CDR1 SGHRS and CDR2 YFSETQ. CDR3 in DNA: TGCGCCAGCACCGGGGTTGCTGGTTCAAGAGATACGCAGTATTTT. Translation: CASTGVAGSRDTQYF.

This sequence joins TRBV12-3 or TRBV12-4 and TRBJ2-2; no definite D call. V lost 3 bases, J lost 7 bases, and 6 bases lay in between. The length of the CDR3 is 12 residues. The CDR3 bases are TGTGCCAGCAGTTTTGGGGTCGGGGAGCTGTTTTTT. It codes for CASSFGVGELFF.

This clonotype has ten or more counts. The DNA for the CDR3 is TGTGCCAGCAGCTGGGGGCCTGAGGGACCGACCTACAATGAGCAGTTCTTC. It is translated as CASSWGPEGPTYNEQFF. The genes are TRBV7-2 and TRBJ2-1, with D tentatively TRBD1 (6 bases). Germline CDR1 SGHTA, CDR2 FQGNSA. V was cut by 4 bases and J by 2 bases, with 18 bases left in between. The CDR3 length is 17 residues.

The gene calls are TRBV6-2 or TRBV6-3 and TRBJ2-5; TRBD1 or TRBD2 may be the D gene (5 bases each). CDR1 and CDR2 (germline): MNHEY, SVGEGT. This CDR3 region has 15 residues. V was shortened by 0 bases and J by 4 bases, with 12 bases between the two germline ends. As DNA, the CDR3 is TGTGCCAGCAGTTACTCGAGCAGGGACCCAGAGACCCAGTACTTC. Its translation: CASSYSSRDPETQYF.

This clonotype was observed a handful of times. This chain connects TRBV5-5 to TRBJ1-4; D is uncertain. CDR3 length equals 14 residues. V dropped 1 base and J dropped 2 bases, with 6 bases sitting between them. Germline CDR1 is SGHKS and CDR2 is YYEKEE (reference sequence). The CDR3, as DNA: TGTGCCAGCAGCTTGCGGTGGACTAATGAAAAACTGTTTTTT. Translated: CASSLRWTNEKLFF. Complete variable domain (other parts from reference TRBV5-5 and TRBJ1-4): DAGVTQSPTHLIKTRGQQVTLRCSPISGHKSVSWYQQVLGQGPQFIFQYYEKEERGRGNFPDRFSARQFPNYSSELNVNALLLGDSALYLCASSLRWTNEKLFFGSGTQLSVL.

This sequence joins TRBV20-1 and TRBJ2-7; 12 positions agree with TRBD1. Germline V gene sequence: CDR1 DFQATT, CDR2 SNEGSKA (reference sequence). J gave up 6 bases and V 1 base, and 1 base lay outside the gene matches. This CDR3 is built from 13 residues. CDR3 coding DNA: TGCAGTGCTAGAGGGGACAGGGGGCGCGAGCAGTACTTC. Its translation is CSARGDRGREQYF.

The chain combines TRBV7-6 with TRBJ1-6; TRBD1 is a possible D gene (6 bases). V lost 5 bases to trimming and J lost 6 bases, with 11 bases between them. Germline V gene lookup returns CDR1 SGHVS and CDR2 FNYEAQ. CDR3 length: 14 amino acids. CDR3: CASSPDRINSPLHF. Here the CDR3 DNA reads TGTGCCAGCAGCCCCGACAGGATTAATTCACCCCTCCACTTT.

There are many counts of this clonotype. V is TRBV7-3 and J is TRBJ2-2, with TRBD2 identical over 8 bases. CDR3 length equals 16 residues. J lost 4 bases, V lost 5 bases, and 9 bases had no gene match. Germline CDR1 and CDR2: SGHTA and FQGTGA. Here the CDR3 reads CASSPWTSRSTGELFF. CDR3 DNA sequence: TGTGCCAGCAGCCCCTGGACTAGCCGCAGCACCGGGGAGCTGTTTTTT.

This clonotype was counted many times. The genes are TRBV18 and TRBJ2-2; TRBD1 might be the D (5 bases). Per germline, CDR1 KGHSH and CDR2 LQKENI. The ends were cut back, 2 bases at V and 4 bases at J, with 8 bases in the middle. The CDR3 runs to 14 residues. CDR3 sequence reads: CASSPYQGTGELFF. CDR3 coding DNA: TGTGCCAGCTCACCATACCAGGGCACCGGGGAGCTGTTTTTT.

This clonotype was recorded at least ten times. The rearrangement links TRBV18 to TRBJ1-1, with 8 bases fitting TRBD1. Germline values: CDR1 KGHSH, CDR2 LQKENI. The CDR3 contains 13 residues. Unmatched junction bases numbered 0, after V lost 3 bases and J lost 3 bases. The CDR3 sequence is CASSPGQDTEAFF. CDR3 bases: TGTGCCAGCTCACCGGGACAGGACACTGAAGCTTTCTTT.

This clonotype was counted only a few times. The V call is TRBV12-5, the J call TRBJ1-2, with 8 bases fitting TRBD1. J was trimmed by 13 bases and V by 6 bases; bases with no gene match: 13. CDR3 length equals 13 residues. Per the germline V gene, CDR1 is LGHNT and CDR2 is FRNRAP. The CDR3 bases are TGTGCTAGTGGCTCGGACTTGACAGGGGACAGCACCTTC. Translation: CASGSDLTGDSTF.

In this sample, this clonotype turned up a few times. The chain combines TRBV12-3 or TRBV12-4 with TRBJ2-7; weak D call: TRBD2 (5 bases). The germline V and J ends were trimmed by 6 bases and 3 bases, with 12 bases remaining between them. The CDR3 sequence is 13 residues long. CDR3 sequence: CASSRSGGYEQYF. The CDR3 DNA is TGTGCCAGCAGCCGATCAGGAGGCTACGAGCAGTACTTC.

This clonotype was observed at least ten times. CDR3 sequence (DNA): TGTGCCAGCAAACCCGGCAGGGGCTACGAGCAGTACTTC. Translated: CASKPGRGYEQYF. The genes are TRBV12-3 or TRBV12-4 and TRBJ2-7; D perhaps matches TRBD1 (6 bases). Trimming removed 7 bases from V and 3 bases from J, with 13 bases in between. CDR3 length: 13 amino acids.

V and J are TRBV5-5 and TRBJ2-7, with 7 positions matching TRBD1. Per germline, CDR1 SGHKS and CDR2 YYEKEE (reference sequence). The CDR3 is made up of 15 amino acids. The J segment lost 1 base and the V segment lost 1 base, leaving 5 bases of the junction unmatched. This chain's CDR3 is CASSLLLTGSYEQYF. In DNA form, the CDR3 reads TGTGCCAGCAGCTTGCTGTTGACAGGGTCCTACGAGCAGTACTTC.

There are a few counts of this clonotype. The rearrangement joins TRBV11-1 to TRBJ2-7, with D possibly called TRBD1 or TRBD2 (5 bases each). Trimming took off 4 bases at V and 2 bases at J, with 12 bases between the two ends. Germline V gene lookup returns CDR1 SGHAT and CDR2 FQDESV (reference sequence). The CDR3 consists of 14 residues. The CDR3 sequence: CASSYRDGPYEQYF. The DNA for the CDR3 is TGTGCCAGCAGCTACCGGGACGGTCCCTACGAGCAGTACTTC.

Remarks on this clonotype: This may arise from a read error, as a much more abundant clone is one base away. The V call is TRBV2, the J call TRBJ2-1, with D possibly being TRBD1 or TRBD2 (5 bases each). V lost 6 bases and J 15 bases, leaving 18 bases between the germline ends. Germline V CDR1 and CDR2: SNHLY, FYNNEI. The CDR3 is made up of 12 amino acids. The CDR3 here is CASSSEVGRPFF. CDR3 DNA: TGTGCCAGCAGCTCGGAAGTGGGACGGCCGTTCTTC.

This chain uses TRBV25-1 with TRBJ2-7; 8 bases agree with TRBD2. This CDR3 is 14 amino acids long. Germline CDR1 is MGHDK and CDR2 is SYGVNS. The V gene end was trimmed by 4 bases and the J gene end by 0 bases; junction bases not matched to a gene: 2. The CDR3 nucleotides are TGTGCCAGCAGTGTAACTAGCGGCTCCTACGAGCAGTACTTC. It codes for CASSVTSGSYEQYF.

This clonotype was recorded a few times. CDR3 DNA sequence: TGTGCCAGTGTGGAGTTAGCTCCCGCCAACACCGGGGAGCTGTTTTTT. The encoded protein is CASVELAPANTGELFF. This rearrangement joins TRBV28 to TRBJ2-2; D is undetermined. Germline loops: CDR1 MDHEN, CDR2 SYDVKM. CDR3 length: 16 residues. With 9 bases removed from V and 2 bases from J, the gap between germline ends came to 19 bases.

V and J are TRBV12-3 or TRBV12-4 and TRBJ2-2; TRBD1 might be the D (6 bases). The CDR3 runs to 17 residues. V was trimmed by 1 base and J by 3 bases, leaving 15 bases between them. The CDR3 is CASSLVPMGADTGELFF. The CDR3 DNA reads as TGTGCCAGCAGTTTAGTCCCGATGGGGGCGGACACCGGGGAGCTGTTTTTT.

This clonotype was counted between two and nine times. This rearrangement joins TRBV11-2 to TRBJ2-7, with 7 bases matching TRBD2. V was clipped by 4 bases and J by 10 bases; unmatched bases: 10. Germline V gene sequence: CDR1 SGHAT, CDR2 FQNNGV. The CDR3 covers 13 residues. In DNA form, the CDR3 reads TGTGCCAGCAGCTCGCAACTAGCGACGGAACAGTACTTC. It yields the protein CASSSQLATEQYF.

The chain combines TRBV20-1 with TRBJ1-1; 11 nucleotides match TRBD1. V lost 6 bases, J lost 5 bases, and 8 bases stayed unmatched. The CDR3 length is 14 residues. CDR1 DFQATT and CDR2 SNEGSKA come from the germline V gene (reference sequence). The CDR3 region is CSASGQGAGTEAFF. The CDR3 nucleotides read TGCAGTGCCAGTGGACAGGGGGCTGGGACTGAAGCTTTCTTT.

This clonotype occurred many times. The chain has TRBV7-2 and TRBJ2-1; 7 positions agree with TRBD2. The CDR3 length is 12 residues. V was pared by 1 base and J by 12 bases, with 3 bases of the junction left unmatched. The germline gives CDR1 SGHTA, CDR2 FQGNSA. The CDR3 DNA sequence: TGTGCCAGCAGCTTAGAGCGGGACGGGCAGTTCTTC. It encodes CASSLERDGQFF.